This TCR beta chain was identified during a study of early T cells in non-severe SARS-CoV-2 infection (dated by TCRdb to 2020 to 2023). Turning to the overall study: Because TCR sequencing was done on bulk RNA from unsorted whole blood, the alpha and beta chains could not be paired.

The library came from 5' RACE. The reads were generated on a NextSeq 500. To correct for sequencing error and PCR bias, the TCR library protocol tagged individual cDNA molecules with unique molecular identifiers. TCR alpha and beta chains were both sequenced, and the abundances of alpha and beta sequences in each sample were closely correlated with each other. For the original study's pipeline: V gene, J gene and CDR3 annotation of TCR sequences was performed with Decombinator V4. Expanded TCRs were defined as changing significantly between any two time points under a Poisson model with p below 0.0001. TCR abundances were normalised to the total number of TCRs sequenced per sample and were expressed as counts per million. A search of VDJdb, accessed on 1 November 2021, was run for TCRs annotated to CMV, EBV and SARS-CoV-2, with TCRs annotated for multiple antigens excluded. The public reads were run again by TCRdb, first through fastp at Q25 and then through MiXCR, and only productive beta chains were kept. Each entry merges the rows of one CDR3 protein and shows their most common DNA and genes. In this record, the V and J calls reflect TCRdb's handling and not the investigators' own analysis. The sample has about 70,000 distinct CDR3 sequences on record, under 15% of them singletons. The top ten constitute roughly 1.2% of the sample.

Findings and caveats that apply to the study as a whole: VDJdb matching was skewed toward anti-spike CD8 responses and likely underestimated virus-specific expansions, missing private and CD4 specificities.

This clonotype has ten or more counts. The antigen it recognizes is unknown. One base away there is no much larger clone; base qualities are not given. Set within a cohort of healthcare workers in London, UK, this nested case-control study involved weekly PCR testing of nasopharyngeal swabs along with blood sampling. Healthcare workers were recruited between 23 and 31 March 2020, during the week of the UK lockdown, and were followed weekly for up to roughly 15 weeks. This clonotype was obtained from an adult who was a healthcare worker with PCR-confirmed SARS-CoV-2 infection or an uninfected control (not recorded which). The sample taken for sequencing was whole blood.

The DNA reads TGTGCCAGCTCACCACAGAAACTTCTCTATGGCTACACCTTC. The resulting protein is CASSPQKLLYGYTF. This sequence uses TRBV18 and TRBJ1-2, with the identity of the D gene unclear. The CDR3 starts with the cysteine, ends with the phenylalanine, and has 14 residues. CDR3 DNA is the only sequence kept; it has 42 bases, read in frame from the first base. The junction carries 10 bases between V and J, which are trimmed by 1 base and 4 bases respectively. The germline V gene provides CDR1 KGHSH and CDR2 LQKENI. Extended through the reference TRBV18 and TRBJ1-2 proteins, this CDR3 yields the full variable domain: NAGVMQNPRHLVRRRGQEARLRCSPMKGHSHVYWYRQLPEEGLKFMVYLQKENIIDESGMPKERFSAEFPKEGPSILRIQQVVRGDSAAYFCASSPQKLLYGYTFGSGTRLTVV.